This entry is about one T cell receptor beta chain. The specificity of this receptor is unknown. Base qualities are missing; no much larger clone stands one base away. TCRbeta CDR3 regions were amplified from genomic DNA by means of the immunoSEQ Assay, a bias-controlled multiplex PCR. Under the source paper's analysis protocol: Nucleated cell counts per sample were estimated from amplification of reference gene primers within the assay. To quantify the absolute abundance of each unique TCRbeta CDR3 rearrangement, sequence reads were collapsed and filtered. For each sample, productive Simpson clonality was calculated by taking the square root of Simpson's diversity index across productive rearrangements. Sourced from immuneACCESS, this table was stored by TCRdb with only in-frame sequences that have V and J called. A share of the clones is absent; for the studies checked, an unresolved V gene accounts for under half, and the remainder has no known explanation. V and J calls and clone size are given by that table; D and trimming were obtained from the DNA. Present in this sample are 250,000 to 350,000 clones, about four fifths of which were seen just once. Around 14% of the sample goes to the ten largest clones.

The data were taken from a study of blood T cell repertoires in COVID-19 (dated by TCRdb to about 2020). Study-level background: Samples covering the acute and convalescent phases of COVID-19 were provided by collaborators in the United States, Italy and Spain. The prospective study material was composed of cDNA or gDNA derived from T cells, B-cell-depleted T cells, or PBMCs. Subjects who had been exposed to COVID-19, were actively infected with it, or had recovered from it provided the deeply sampled blood TCRbeta repertoires that made up the dataset. The repertoires were released in a freely available public database meant as a resource for research on the immune response to SARS-CoV-2. Samples came from the ongoing ImmuneRACE study (first 160 participants) plus 1,254 subjects from 6 global collaborators. Nearly every sample came with metadata listing a de-identified subject ID, COVID-19 status, age in years and sex. HLA class I and class II types, where available, came from metadata supplied by the sample provider rather than from assay-based typing.

One collaborating source in Seattle enrolled patients while the patients were actively infected and followed the patients over time throughout the course of disease. Whole blood was collected in K2EDTA tubes by collaborating institutions according to the institutions' own protocols. Collaborator samples were shipped for TCRbeta analysis as frozen whole blood, isolated PBMCs, or DNA extracted from either sample type. What the authors observed across the whole study: The amount of clinical and demographic metadata varied by source and participant and was provided uncurated.

The sequencing input was peripheral blood. This clonotype was sampled from a person between 65 and 80 years old with COVID-19, enrolled during active disease.

The sequenced DNA: TGTGCCACGGGGTGGTCGAAGGACACTGAAGCTTTCTTT. This yields the protein CATGWSKDTEAFF. The chain couples TRBV2 to TRBJ1-1, with the D gene too uncertain to name. Deletion took 10 bases off V and 3 bases off J, with a span of 15 bases between the germline ends. The germline V gene supplies CDR1 SNHLY and CDR2 FYNNEI. The CDR3 has 13 amino acids, counting the end cysteine and phenylalanine. Only CDR3 DNA is held: 39 bases, read in frame from base 1.